The clone carrying this TCR beta chain was seen ten or more times. What it binds is not known. The data were obtained in a study of T cells in Graves' hyperthyroidism and ophthalmopathy. Overall study: Pretreatment peripheral blood was obtained at initial diagnosis. Points from the study as a whole: The model anticipated ophthalmopathy a median about 7 months pre-onset.

Trimming took 4 bases from V and 9 from J, leaving 11 bases between them. The germline CDR1 and CDR2 sequences are SGDLS and YYNGEE. The CDR3 is made up of 12 amino acids. Clinical symptoms, serum thyroxine and TRAb, thyroid ultrasound and orbital computed tomography were used for the diagnoses. Amplified TCR beta CDR3 regions came from RNA transcripts. In the first-round RT-PCR of the TCR CDR3, the HTBI primer set was used. TCRdb re-called the multiplex PCR reads with MiXCR, one entry per CDR3 protein. This table has 500,000 or so distinct CDR3 sequences, 15% to 20% appearing once. The sequence was obtained from a woman under 40 with Graves' ophthalmopathy. Sequenced material: blood. The rearrangement links TRBV9 to TRBJ2-1; D not resolved. DNA of the CDR3: TGTGCCAGCAGCCCCCCCTGGGCTGAGCAGTTCTTC. Residues: CASSPPWAEQFF.